These T cell receptor beta chains were read from a single sample in a study of naive and memory T cell subsets. TCRdb ran MiXCR on the 5' RACE reads and lists one entry per CDR3 protein. The repertoire holds more than 50,000 distinct CDR3 sequences, with around 8% as singletons. Source of these receptors: a female donor in good health. CDR3s include the opening cysteine and the closing phenylalanine or tryptophan. Each record gives: J gene, D gene, V gene, clone size, CDR3 protein, CDR3 DNA. The D gene is left open where the match is weak. Expanded clones get a size class; other rows say once, few or many, or leave the size out.

TRBJ2-7	TRBD2	TRBV7-8	NA	CASSLQPGTNEQYF	TGTGCCAGCAGCTTGCAGCCCGGGACTAACGAGCAGTACTTC
TRBJ2-2	NA	TRBV27	NA	CASTGVYGGELFF	TGTGCCAGCACGGGGGTGTATGGCGGGGAGCTGTTTTTT
TRBJ1-5	NA	TRBV21-1	few	CASSKIGGPRSNQPQHF	TGTGCCAGCAGCAAAATTGGGGGTCCTCGGAGCAATCAGCCCCAGCATTTT
TRBJ2-6	NA	TRBV11-2	many	CASSLGPSSGANVLTF	TGTGCCAGCAGCTTAGGCCCGAGCTCTGGGGCCAACGTCCTGACTTTC
TRBJ2-1	NA	TRBV19	few	CASSIHVGRDFTYNEQFF	TGTGCCAGTAGTATCCACGTCGGTCGGGACTTCACCTACAATGAGCAGTTCTTC
TRBJ1-1	NA	TRBV2	few	CASSFDPTERTEAFF	TGTGCCAGCTCTTTCGATCCCACGGAAAGGACTGAAGCTTTCTTT
TRBJ2-4	NA	TRBV29-1	few	CSVEGAAKNIQYF	TGCAGCGTTGAAGGAGCCGCCAAAAACATTCAGTACTTC
TRBJ2-7	TRBD2	TRBV5-1	once	CASSLFPGTSGSGPSYEQYF	TGCGCCAGCAGCTTGTTCCCCGGGACTAGCGGGAGCGGTCCCTCCTACGAGCAGTACTTC
TRBJ1-5	NA	TRBV5-1	many	CASSSDWGGNQPQHF	TGCGCCAGCAGCTCGGACTGGGGAGGCAATCAGCCCCAGCATTTT
TRBJ2-7	TRBD1	TRBV28	NA	CASSLGQGRAYEQYF	TGTGCCAGCAGTTTAGGACAGGGGCGGGCTTACGAGCAGTACTTC
TRBJ2-1	NA	TRBV18	NA	CASSPNNEQFF	TGTGCCAGCTCACCAAACAATGAGCAGTTCTTC
TRBJ2-1	TRBD1	TRBV27	NA	CASTRGDRVNEQFF	TGTGCCAGCACCCGAGGGGACAGGGTAAATGAGCAGTTCTTC
TRBJ1-1	NA	TRBV7-2	few	CASSFPDTEAFF	TGTGCCAGCAGCTTCCCGGACACTGAAGCTTTCTTT
TRBJ2-5	NA	TRBV12-3/TRBV12-4	many	CASSGGGVGETQYF	TGTGCCAGCAGCGGAGGGGGTGTCGGGGAGACCCAGTACTTC
TRBJ2-5	NA	TRBV4-1	few	CASSQDTGPPKTQYF	TGCGCCAGCAGCCAAGATACGGGACCCCCAAAGACCCAGTACTTC
TRBJ2-1	TRBD2	TRBV6-6	few	CASRPTSGTNEQFF	TGTGCCAGCAGACCTACTAGCGGGACCAATGAGCAGTTCTTC
TRBJ1-5	NA	TRBV29-1	NA	CSPIRGRPWSEDSNQPQHF	TGCAGCCCAATTCGAGGCAGACCCTGGAGTGAAGATAGCAATCAGCCCCAGCATTTT
TRBJ2-3	NA	TRBV27	many	CASSLSRQGPDTQYF	TGTGCCAGCAGTTTATCCAGGCAGGGACCAGATACGCAGTATTTT
TRBJ1-5	NA	TRBV27	NA	CASSPKGSWSNQPQHF	TGTGCCAGCAGTCCCAAGGGTTCTTGGAGCAATCAGCCCCAGCATTTT
TRBJ2-1	TRBD1	TRBV24-1	many	CATSAGQGGLEGRQFF	TGTGCCACCAGCGCAGGACAGGGGGGATTGGAGGGTCGGCAGTTCTTC
TRBJ2-3	TRBD1	TRBV28	few	CASRQGVGQGSDTQYF	TGTGCCAGCAGGCAAGGGGTGGGACAGGGGTCAGATACGCAGTATTTT
TRBJ1-5	TRBD1	TRBV19	few	CASSNTGVSNQPQHF	TGTGCCAGTAGCAATACAGGGGTGTCGAATCAGCCCCAGCATTTT
TRBJ2-7	TRBD2	TRBV7-9	NA	CASSLASGSSEQYF	TGTGCCAGCAGCTTAGCTAGCGGGAGCTCCGAGCAGTACTTC
TRBJ1-5	NA	TRBV6-1	many	CASSAVDNQPQHF	TGTGCCAGCAGCGCGGTTGACAATCAGCCCCAGCATTTT
TRBJ2-1	NA	TRBV7-2	NA	CASSLRLLMDEQFF	TGTGCCAGCAGCTTACGATTGCTTATGGATGAGCAGTTCTTC
TRBJ2-3	TRBD2	TRBV6-1	few	CASIPGLAGEADTQYF	TGTGCCAGCATCCCGGGACTAGCGGGAGAAGCAGATACGCAGTATTTT
TRBJ2-1	NA	TRBV29-1	many	CSVVFSYNEQFF	TGCAGCGTTGTTTTTTCCTACAATGAGCAGTTCTTC
TRBJ2-7	TRBD1	TRBV19	NA	CASGFGRGNYEQYF	TGTGCCAGTGGTTTCGGCAGGGGGAACTACGAGCAGTACTTC
TRBJ2-7	TRBD1	TRBV11-2	few	CASSLEGQGISYEQYF	TGTGCCAGCAGCTTAGAGGGACAGGGTATCTCCTACGAGCAGTACTTC
TRBJ2-7	TRBD2	TRBV6-1	NA	CASSEARGGDYEQYF	TGTGCCAGCAGTGAAGCGCGCGGGGGGGACTACGAGCAGTACTTC
TRBJ2-2	TRBD1	TRBV7-8	NA	CASSLAQGWTGELFF	TGTGCCAGCAGCTTAGCACAGGGGTGGACCGGGGAGCTGTTTTTT
TRBJ1-1	NA	TRBV28	many	CASTIGSGTFF	TGCGCCAGCACCATAGGCAGCGGAACTTTCTTT
TRBJ2-1	NA	TRBV19	few	CASRTFYNEQFF	TGTGCCAGTAGGACCTTCTACAATGAGCAGTTCTTC
TRBJ2-3	TRBD2	TRBV9	many	CASSVGVAGVTDTQYF	TGTGCCAGCAGCGTAGGGGTAGCGGGAGTGACAGATACGCAGTATTTT
TRBJ2-1	TRBD2	TRBV27	few	CASRSLGGGPYNEQFF	TGTGCCAGCAGATCCCTAGGCGGGGGGCCTTACAATGAGCAGTTCTTC
TRBJ1-1	NA	TRBV2	many	CASSFAGYVAEAFF	TGTGCCAGCAGTTTTGCAGGGTATGTGGCTGAAGCTTTCTTT
TRBJ2-7	NA	TRBV6-6	NA	CASIEAQGNSYEQYF	TGTGCCAGCATTGAGGCGCAGGGAAACTCCTACGAGCAGTACTTC
TRBJ1-6	NA	TRBV2	NA	CASSVNGIDTISTSPLNF	TGTGCCAGCAGTGTAAATGGTATCGACACAATTAGTACTTCACCCCTCAACTTT
TRBJ1-1	NA	TRBV29-1	many	CSVGGGSEAFF	TGCAGCGTTGGGGGGGGGTCTGAAGCTTTCTTT
TRBJ1-1	NA	TRBV5-1	NA	CASSLVPGVDTEAFF	TGCGCCAGCAGCTTGGTTCCGGGGGTCGACACTGAAGCTTTCTTT
TRBJ2-2	NA	TRBV7-2	many	CASRSGVWRGNTGELFF	TGTGCCAGCAGATCAGGGGTCTGGCGGGGGAACACCGGGGAGCTGTTTTTT
TRBJ1-6	NA	TRBV7-3	many	CASSLRGTPISPLHF	TGTGCCAGCAGCCTACGTGGAACACCAATCTCACCCCTCCACTTT
TRBJ2-1	TRBD1	TRBV5-1	many	CASSTGVVEQFF	TGCGCCAGCAGCACAGGGGTGGTTGAGCAGTTCTTC
TRBJ1-1	TRBD1	TRBV7-9	NA	CASSERDSYTEAFF	TGTGCCAGCAGCGAGAGGGACAGTTACACTGAAGCTTTCTTT
TRBJ1-1	NA	TRBV5-6	many	CASSFVGGGTEAFF	TGTGCCAGCAGCTTCGTGGGAGGTGGCACTGAAGCTTTCTTT
TRBJ2-7	TRBD1	TRBV7-8	few	CASSPAMQGAAYEQYF	TGTGCCAGCAGCCCGGCGATGCAGGGGGCGGCCTACGAGCAGTACTTC
TRBJ2-5	TRBD2	TRBV14	NA	CASSPPPGTSGALQETQYF	TGTGCCAGCAGCCCACCCCCTGGGACTAGCGGAGCCCTACAAGAGACCCAGTACTTC
TRBJ2-3	NA	TRBV6-5	NA	CASSYSSTDVYTDTQYF	TGTGCCAGCAGTTACTCTTCCACGGATGTTTATACAGATACGCAGTATTTT
TRBJ2-2	NA	TRBV12-3/TRBV12-4	few	CASSSFQSNTGELFF	TGTGCCAGCAGTTCCTTCCAATCGAACACCGGGGAGCTGTTTTTT
TRBJ2-3	TRBD2	TRBV13	many	CASRKLASTDTQYF	TGTGCCAGCAGGAAACTAGCGTCGACAGATACGCAGTATTTT